This T cell receptor beta chain was recovered during a study of cytomegalovirus exposure and HLA in healthy donors. On this clone: The antigen is not known.

Study outcomes and limitations: There were under 200 TCR beta chains listed as cytomegalovirus-associated. Several V segments, TRBV6-2 and TRBV6-3 among them, could not be told apart and were dropped.

Germline V CDR1 and CDR2: LGHNA, YSLEER. Deletions cut 2 bases from V and 1 base from J, with 9 bases between. The CDR3 is 15 residues long. Use of 60 Vbeta and 13 Jbeta primers characterized the PCR. Sequencing used immunoSEQ multiplex PCR; TCRdb keeps in-frame clones, though not all of them. This sample yields about 190,000 clones, of which 12% are seen a single time; roughly 7.7% belongs to the top ten. V and J are TRBV4-3 and TRBJ2-1; no firm D call. The sample consisted of PBMCs. This TCR came from a man in his fifties or sixties in good health and CMV-seropositive. The CDR3 is CASSQSSGSYNEQFF. CDR3 coding DNA: TGCGCCAGCAGCCAAAGTAGTGGTTCCTACAATGAGCAGTTCTTC.